This entry lists 26 T cell receptor beta chains sequenced from one sample in a study of T cells after yellow fever vaccination. TCRdb re-analysed the 5' RACE reads in MiXCR, keeping a single row per CDR3 protein. The sample shows some 500,000 distinct CDR3 sequences, 13% of them seen only once. The specimen was PBMCs, collected on the day of the yellow fever booster vaccination. Receptor source: a man younger than 40 who received the YFV17D yellow fever vaccine.

In its sample, this clonotype was seen a few times. The chain has TRBV11-3 and TRBJ2-3; perhaps TRBD2 as D (6 bases). Germline CDR1 SGHNT, CDR2 YENEEA. The germline V and J ends were trimmed by 0 bases and 4 bases, with 17 bases remaining between them. This CDR3 is built from 17 residues. The CDR3 sequence is CASSLEHGGGGSDTQYF. In DNA form, the CDR3 reads TGTGCCAGCAGCTTAGAGCACGGGGGAGGAGGATCAGATACGCAGTATTTT.

This clonotype was counted only a few times. The chain couples TRBV6-5 to TRBJ2-7; 8 nucleotides align to TRBD2. V shed 7 bases, J shed 5 bases, and the junction held 4 bases outside the gene matches. The germline gives CDR1 MNHEY, CDR2 SVGAGI. The CDR3 contains 12 residues. In DNA form, the CDR3 reads TGTGCCAGCAACGCGGGAGGCCACGAGCAGTACTTC. The encoded protein is CASNAGGHEQYF.

The V and J genes are TRBV5-1 and TRBJ2-7, with D unclear. Per the germline V gene, CDR1 is SGHRS and CDR2 is YFSETQ. With 4 bases removed from V and 1 base from J, the gap between germline ends came to 18 bases. The CDR3 has 16 residues. CDR3 residues: CASSAGHDISSYEQYF. In DNA, the CDR3 is TGCGCCAGCAGCGCCGGTCACGACATTTCATCCTACGAGCAGTACTTC.

The V and J genes are TRBV20-1 and TRBJ2-3; 10 bases are a match to TRBD2. The V gene's germline CDR1 is DFQATT and CDR2 SNEGSKA (reference sequence). J gave up 3 bases and V 0 bases, and 3 bases lay outside the gene matches. This CDR3 has 15 amino acids. CDR3 residues: CSARDMTSGTDTQYF. DNA for the CDR3: TGCAGTGCTAGAGATATGACTAGCGGGACAGATACGCAGTATTTT.

This clonotype came up a few times. This sequence joins TRBV2 and TRBJ1-5; D unclear. The CDR3 has 15 residues. In germline, CDR1 is SNHLY, CDR2 FYNNEI. Deletions cut 1 base from V and 0 bases from J, with 7 bases between. The CDR3 reads CASSEGQFSNQPQHF. The CDR3 DNA reads TGTGCCAGCAGTGAAGGTCAGTTTAGCAATCAGCCCCAGCATTTT.

This rearrangement joins TRBV10-3 to TRBJ2-4; D gene unclear. CDR1 ENHRY and CDR2 SYGVKD come from the germline V gene. The V and J ends lost 0 bases and 0 bases respectively, with 6 bases between them. The CDR3 covers 15 residues. CDR3 sequence (DNA): TGTGCCATCAGTGAGTCTGGCCTAGCCAAAAACATTCAGTACTTC. Its translation is CAISESGLAKNIQYF.

The J gene is TRBJ2-1, the V gene TRBV7-9; TRBD1 agrees at 7 bases. There are 12 residues in the CDR3. Germline values: CDR1 SEHNR, CDR2 FQNEAQ (reference sequence). Unmatched junction bases numbered 3, after V lost 10 bases and J lost 3 bases. The CDR3: CATGTDYNEQFF. The DNA for the CDR3 is TGTGCCACCGGGACAGACTACAATGAGCAGTTCTTC.

This chain links TRBV19 with TRBJ1-2; D call uncertain. This CDR3 has 13 amino acids. V was trimmed by 3 bases and J by 8 bases, leaving 13 bases between them. Germline V gene lookup returns CDR1 LNHDA and CDR2 SQIVND (reference sequence). The CDR3 DNA sequence: TGTGCCAGTAGTATCTCCTACCTGGGAGGCTACACCTTC. As protein: CASSISYLGGYTF.

This clonotype was found a few times. CDR3 loop: CASSTRDPTYYNEQFF. The CDR3, as DNA: TGTGCCAGCAGTACCCGTGACCCAACCTACTACAATGAGCAGTTCTTC. The V call is TRBV12-3 or TRBV12-4, the J call TRBJ2-1, with D uncertain. CDR3 length: 16 amino acids. V shed 5 bases and J shed 3 bases, with 17 bases lying between them.

The table lists this clonotype with a few counts. V is TRBV5-4 and J is TRBJ2-7, with 10 bases that match TRBD1. The CDR3 consists of 17 residues. The V segment lost 0 bases and the J segment 0 bases; nucleotides outside the gene matches: 6. Looked up from germline, CDR1 is SGHNT and CDR2 is YYREEE (reference sequence). Written as DNA, the CDR3 is TGTGCCAGCAGCTTGGGACAGGGGGCTATAAACTCCTACGAGCAGTACTTC. This codes for CASSLGQGAINSYEQYF. The full variable domain, in which reference TRBV5-4 and TRBJ2-7 provide the parts outside the CDR3, is ETGVTQSPTHLIKTRGQQVTLRCSSQSGHNTVSWYQQALGQGPQFIFQYYREEENGRGNFPPRFSGLQFPNYSSELNVNALELDDSALYLCASSLGQGAINSYEQYFGPGTRLTVT.

V is TRBV5-6 and J is TRBJ2-5; tentatively, D is TRBD1 (6 bases). CDR1 and CDR2 from the germline V gene are SGHDT and YYEEEE. This CDR3 is built from 14 residues. V was shortened by 2 bases and J by 5 bases, with 13 bases between the two germline ends. As DNA, the CDR3 is TGTGCCAGCAGCTTAGGCAGGGGTCTGGAGACCCAGTACTTC. Translation gives CASSLGRGLETQYF.

V is TRBV6-1 and J is TRBJ2-1, with D uncertain. The V end was cut by 5 bases, the J end by 7 bases, with 12 bases between. Germline-derived CDR1 and CDR2 are MNHNS and SASEGT. This CDR3 is built from 13 residues. This chain's CDR3 is CASSPSAPNEQFF. The DNA of the CDR3 is TGTGCCAGCAGTCCCAGTGCCCCAAATGAGCAGTTCTTC.

This clonotype was detected ten times or more. The CDR3 DNA reads TGTGCCAGCAGCTTAGCCGGACTAGCGGGAGGGGAGACCCAGTACTTC. Its translation is CASSLAGLAGGETQYF. V gene TRBV7-2 combines with J gene TRBJ2-5; TRBD2 agrees at 15 bases. Germline trimming cut 0 bases from V and 5 bases from J; bases unmatched to any gene: 1. This CDR3 is built from 16 residues. Germline CDR1 SGHTA, CDR2 FQGNSA. Drawing the rest from reference TRBV7-2 and TRBJ2-5, the complete variable domain is GAGVSQSPSNKVTEKGKDVELRCDPISGHTALYWYRQSLGQGLEFLIYFQGNSAPDKSGLPSDRFSAERTGGSVSTLTIQRTQQEDSAVYLCASSLAGLAGGETQYFGPGTRLLVL.

This clonotype was seen more than once but under ten times. V gene TRBV14 combines with J gene TRBJ2-5; the D is unclear. V lost 0 bases and J lost 4, with 12 bases in between. The germline V gene has CDR1 SGHDN and CDR2 FVKESK. CDR3 size: 15 residues. CDR3 sequence: CASSQEWVGLETQYF. The CDR3, as DNA: TGTGCCAGCAGCCAAGAGTGGGTCGGGCTAGAGACCCAGTACTTC.

This clonotype was counted only a few times. V is TRBV12-3 or TRBV12-4 and J is TRBJ1-5; TRBD1 matches 8 bases. The CDR3 spans 15 residues. The trim removed 2 bases at V and 5 bases at J, leaving 5 bases unmatched. CDR3: CASSLRQGKDQPQHF. The CDR3 DNA sequence: TGTGCCAGCAGTTTAAGACAGGGGAAAGATCAGCCCCAGCATTTT.

This clonotype was counted ten times or more. The chain joins TRBV18 to TRBJ2-7; D not certain. CDR1 and CDR2 from the germline V gene are KGHSH and LQKENI. V was shortened by 3 bases and J by 2 bases, with 14 bases between the two germline ends. The CDR3 is 15 residues long. DNA of the CDR3: TGTGCCAGCTCACCCACGAAGGAAAGGACCTACGAGCAGTACTTC. Translating gives CASSPTKERTYEQYF.

V usage is TRBV20-1 and J usage is TRBJ2-7; D gene ambiguous. This CDR3 spans 15 amino acids. CDR1 and CDR2 (germline): DFQATT, SNEGSKA (reference sequence). V was clipped by 7 bases and J by 2 bases, with 21 bases between them. CDR3 sequence reads: CSVPRALLTTYEQYF. CDR3 nucleotide sequence: TGCAGTGTCCCCAGAGCGCTTCTTACGACCTACGAGCAGTACTTC.

The sample holds a few counts of this clonotype. The J gene is TRBJ2-5, the V gene TRBV15; D gene ambiguous. The V end was cut by 3 bases, the J end by 5 bases, with 4 bases between. Germline lookup yields CDR1 LNHNV and CDR2 YYDKDF (reference sequence). CDR3 length equals 11 residues. The CDR3: CATSRLETQYF. As DNA, the CDR3 is TGTGCCACCAGCAGGCTCGAGACCCAGTACTTC.

The chain joins TRBV12-3 or TRBV12-4 to TRBJ1-3; D gene unclear. This CDR3 region has 16 residues. Trimming took 7 bases from V and 0 from J, leaving 16 bases between them. The CDR3 loop is CASNEGGRRSGNTIYF. In nucleotides, the CDR3 is TGTGCCAGCAACGAAGGAGGGAGGCGCTCTGGAAACACCATATATTTT.

This clonotype has a handful of counts. The rearrangement joins TRBV3-1 to TRBJ1-2; D remains unclear. From germline, CDR1 is LGHDT and CDR2 YNNKEL (reference sequence). The ends were cut back, 8 bases at V and 8 bases at J, with 15 bases in the middle. This CDR3 has 12 residues. CDR3 nucleotide sequence: TGTGCCAGCGCTTCAGCCCCGGGGGGCTACACCTTC. The encoded protein is CASASAPGGYTF.

This rearrangement joins TRBV3-1 to TRBJ1-2, with D possibly being TRBD1 (5 bases). Trimming stripped 11 bases from V and 0 bases from J, with 25 bases between. Germline loops: CDR1 LGHDT, CDR2 YNNKEL (reference sequence). CDR3 size: 17 residues. CDR3 DNA: TGTGCCTCCTCCCCCGCTTGGGTGGGGGGAGCTAACTATGGCTACACCTTC. It encodes CASSPAWVGGANYGYTF.

V and J are TRBV15 and TRBJ2-5; D gene ambiguous. CDR1 LNHNV and CDR2 YYDKDF come from the germline V gene (reference sequence). The CDR3 covers 13 residues. Trimming removed 3 bases from V and 2 bases from J, with 7 bases in between. CDR3 amino acids: CATSRTGQETQYF. The CDR3, as DNA: TGTGCCACCAGCAGGACGGGTCAAGAGACCCAGTACTTC. The whole variable domain, filled in from reference TRBV15 and TRBJ2-5, reads DAMVIQNPRYQVTQFGKPVTLSCSQTLNHNVMYWYQQKSSQAPKLLFHYYDKDFNNEADTPDNFQSRRPNTSFCFLDIRSPGLGDTAMYLCATSRTGQETQYFGPGTRLLVL.

This clonotype was seen a few times. The chain employs TRBV2 and TRBJ2-5; TRBD2 might be the D (7 bases). V was clipped by 4 bases and J by 5 bases, with 23 bases between them. Germline-derived CDR1 and CDR2 are SNHLY and FYNNEI. CDR3 length equals 17 residues. CDR3 protein: CASSGEGDQEMYETQYF. The CDR3, as DNA: TGTGCCAGCAGTGGGGAGGGGGACCAGGAGATGTACGAGACCCAGTACTTC.

The chain has TRBV5-1 and TRBJ1-4; D may be TRBD1 (5 bases). This CDR3 is 13 amino acids long. Between the trimmed V and J ends, which lost 10 bases and 6 bases, there was a span of 16 bases. The germline gives CDR1 SGHRS, CDR2 YFSETQ. CDR3 amino acids: CAQQEGEDEKLFF. In DNA, the CDR3 is TGCGCCCAGCAAGAAGGGGAGGATGAAAAACTGTTTTTT.

This clonotype was detected a few times. J is TRBJ2-2 and V is TRBV6-2 or TRBV6-3; D uncertain. This CDR3 is 11 amino acids long. The V and J ends lost 6 bases and 8 bases respectively, with 7 bases between them. Germline CDR1 and CDR2: MNHEY and SVGEGT. The CDR3 DNA reads as TGTGCCAGCAGCTCTATTGGGGAGCTGTTTTTT. It encodes CASSSIGELFF.

CDR3: CASSQGLAGPGASYNEQFF. In DNA, the CDR3 is TGTGCCAGCAGCCAGGGACTAGCGGGACCTGGTGCGTCCTACAATGAGCAGTTCTTC. This chain joins TRBV3-1 and TRBJ2-1, with 13 bases matching TRBD2. Per the germline V gene, CDR1 is LGHDT and CDR2 is YNNKEL (reference sequence). Germline trimming cut 3 bases from V and 1 base from J; bases unmatched to any gene: 9. The CDR3 totals 19 residues.